This is a list of T cell receptor beta chains from one sample in a study of identifying expanded T cells in peripheral blood. Sequenced by immunoSEQ multiplex PCR; TCRdb stores in-frame clones only, minus some. The repertoire holds around 57,000 clones, with about 87% as singletons. The sample comprised blood. All receptors derive from a person aged 18 to 69 in good health. The CDR3 runs from the conserved cysteine through the conserved F or W. A D gene is named only where the DNA matches it firmly. Size values are once, few and many counts, or a class for expanded clones, and some rows have none.

V	D	size	J	CDR3	DNA
TRBV11-2	-	-	TRBJ2-7	CASSPRGVPYEQYF	TGTGCCAGCAGCCCCAGGGGGGTCCCGTACGAGCAGTACTTC
TRBV10-3	TRBD1	-	TRBJ1-1	CAIITTGENTEAFF	TGTGCCATCATTACGACAGGGGAGAACACTGAAGCTTTCTTT
TRBV30	-	-	TRBJ2-3	CAWSKQGSTDTQYF	TGTGCCTGGAGTAAACAAGGGAGCACAGATACGCAGTATTTT
TRBV29-1	TRBD1	-	TRBJ2-7	CSVARTGEPYEQYF	TGCAGCGTTGCTCGGACAGGGGAACCCTACGAGCAGTACTTC
TRBV11-2	TRBD2	once	TRBJ2-3	CASSSSGRAGDTQYF	TGTGCCAGCAGCTCCAGCGGGAGGGCCGGAGATACGCAGTATTTT
TRBV10-2	-	-	TRBJ2-2	CASNPVTGELFF	TGCGCCAGCAATCCAGTCACCGGGGAGCTGTTTTTT
TRBV19	-	-	TRBJ2-1	CASRTGTSRGQFF	TGTGCCAGTAGGACCGGGACTTCCCGTGGGCAGTTCTTC
TRBV6-1	TRBD1	-	TRBJ1-5	CASSDGTGVQPQHF	TGTGCCAGCAGTGACGGGACAGGGGTACAGCCCCAGCATTTT
TRBV30	-	-	TRBJ2-5	CAWRALGETQYF	TGTGCCTGGAGGGCACTGGGGGAGACCCAGTACTTC
TRBV7-2	-	-	TRBJ2-1	CASSPDSSASSYNEQFF	TGTGCCAGCAGCCCCGACTCTAGCGCGAGCTCCTACAATGAGCAGTTCTTC
TRBV9	-	-	TRBJ2-1	CASSAWQGSTYNEQFF	TGTGCCAGCAGCGCTTGGCAGGGGTCTACCTACAATGAGCAGTTCTTC
TRBV10-3	TRBD1	-	TRBJ2-7	CAISETTGGSHEQYF	TGTGCCATCAGTGAAACGACAGGGGGTTCCCACGAGCAGTACTTC
TRBV29-1	-	-	TRBJ1-3	CSARDVGNTIYF	TGCAGCGCAAGGGATGTTGGAAACACCATATATTTT
TRBV18	-	-	TRBJ2-1	CASSPLTRGTDEQFF	TGTGCCAGCTCACCTCTGACCAGGGGTACCGATGAGCAGTTCTTC
TRBV11-2	-	few	TRBJ1-2	CASSPAGRLYGYTF	TGTGCCAGCAGCCCGGCGGGGCGCCTCTATGGCTACACCTTC
TRBV6-1	TRBD2	-	TRBJ2-3	CASSRPGLGTDTQYF	TGTGCCAGCAGCCGTCCGGGACTAGGAACAGATACGCAGTATTTT
TRBV9	-	-	TRBJ2-3	CASGTLNPTDTQYF	TGTGCCAGCGGCACCTTAAACCCCACAGATACGCAGTATTTT
TRBV19	-	-	TRBJ1-3	CASSTGQASGNTIYF	TGTGCCAGTAGTACTGGACAAGCCTCTGGAAACACCATATATTTT
TRBV28	-	-	TRBJ1-2	CASCPLPPGYTF	TGTGCCAGTTGCCCCCTTCCCCCCGGCTACACCTTC
TRBV5-4	-	few	TRBJ2-4	CASSPDSKNIQYF	TGTGCCAGCAGCCCGGACAGCAAAAACATTCAGTACTTC
TRBV4-3	-	once	TRBJ2-3	CASSQDTSFSADTQYF	TGCGCCAGCAGCCAAGATACTAGCTTTTCAGCAGATACGCAGTATTTT
TRBV30	TRBD2	-	TRBJ2-5	CAWSVGTSARSETQYF	TGTGCCTGGAGTGTGGGGACTAGCGCCCGGTCGGAGACCCAGTACTTC
TRBV15	TRBD1	-	TRBJ2-3	CATSTGTGGTDTQYF	TGTGCCACCAGCACCGGGACAGGGGGGACAGATACGCAGTATTTT
TRBV27	-	-	TRBJ2-1	CASSFLLGDNEQFF	TGTGCCAGCAGTTTCTTATTAGGGGACAATGAGCAGTTCTTC
TRBV28	TRBD1	once	TRBJ1-3	CASSRTGFGWNTIYF	TGTGCCAGCAGCCGGACAGGGTTCGGTTGGAACACCATATATTTT
TRBV6-4	TRBD1	-	TRBJ2-3	CASSDAPGTGDNTQYF	TGTGCCAGCAGTGACGCCCCCGGGACAGGGGATAACACGCAGTATTTT
TRBV6-4	TRBD2	-	TRBJ2-5	CASSEVAGEGTQYF	TGTGCCAGCAGTGAGGTAGCGGGAGAGGGGACCCAGTACTTC
TRBV5-1	-	-	TRBJ2-5	CASSLAVRAETQYF	TGCGCCAGCAGCTTGGCAGTCAGGGCGGAGACCCAGTACTTC
TRBV29-1	TRBD2	-	TRBJ2-1	CSAIGSSGQNYNEQFF	TGCAGCGCCATCGGGTCTAGCGGGCAGAACTACAATGAGCAGTTCTTC
TRBV5-4	TRBD2	-	TRBJ2-1	CASSPGLGEQFF	TGTGCCAGCAGCCCTGGACTAGGTGAGCAGTTCTTC
TRBV6-4	-	few	TRBJ2-6	CASSDGSGANVLTF	TGTGCCAGCAGTGATGGTAGTGGAGCCAACGTCCTGACTTTC
TRBV29-1	-	-	TRBJ2-1	CSVVPNEYNEQFF	TGCAGCGTTGTCCCCAATGAATACAATGAGCAGTTCTTC
TRBV5-6	-	-	TRBJ2-2	CASRKNRDTGELFF	TGTGCCAGCAGAAAAAACAGGGACACCGGGGAGCTGTTTTTT
TRBV4-1	TRBD2	-	TRBJ2-6	CASSQGAGGRLGANVLTF	TGCGCCAGCAGCCAAGGAGCGGGAGGGCGTCTTGGGGCCAACGTCCTGACTTTC
TRBV5-1	TRBD2	-	TRBJ2-2	CASSRTPGLAGGGELFF	TGCGCCAGCAGCCGAACACCGGGACTAGCGGGAGGCGGGGAGCTGTTTTTT
TRBV5-1	-	once	TRBJ1-2	CASSLDPRGPSGYTF	TGCGCCAGCAGCTTGGACCCCAGGGGTCCTTCTGGCTACACCTTC
TRBV6-4	-	-	TRBJ2-7	CASSDSNSGEQYF	TGTGCCAGCAGTGACTCGAACAGTGGGGAGCAGTACTTC
TRBV9	-	-	TRBJ2-1	CASSVEVSEQFF	TGTGCCAGCAGCGTAGAAGTATCTGAGCAGTTCTTC
TRBV7-9	-	-	TRBJ1-1	CASSTKGEAFF	TGTGCCAGCAGCACTAAGGGGGAAGCTTTCTTT
TRBV5-1	-	-	TRBJ1-4	CASSPLASNEKLFF	TGCGCCAGCTCTCCGCTCGCATCTAATGAAAAACTGTTTTTT
TRBV18	TRBD2	-	TRBJ2-2	CASFTPSSGNTGELFF	TGTGCCAGCTTTACCCCCTCTAGCGGGAACACCGGGGAGCTGTTTTTT
TRBV9	-	-	TRBJ2-2	CASSLLTGELFF	TGTGCCAGCAGCCTCCTTACCGGGGAGCTGTTTTTT